This T cell receptor beta chain was identified in a study of breast tumors, draining lymph nodes, adjacent tissues. Findings and limits, study-wide: Tumor TCR diversity was below lymph nodes but above nontumor tissue.

The CDR3 spans 15 residues. The germline CDR1 and CDR2 sequences are KGHDR and SFDVKD. V lost 5 bases and J lost 5; bases outside the gene matches: 9. In its sample, this clonotype was seen many times. The antigen remains unidentified. Breast cancer patients provided tissue from their axillary draining lymph nodes. MiXCR, applied by TCRdb to the multiplex PCR reads, yields one record per CDR3 protein. The data contain 130,000 or so distinct CDR3 sequences, approximately 21% of them singletons. The V and J genes are TRBV24-1 and TRBJ2-5, with 8 bases matching TRBD2. The receptor was isolated from a female donor with breast cancer. Some clones in this sample may be carry-over from other donors' samples. Sequenced input: axillary lymph node tissue. The CDR3 sequence is CATSGGTRGLETQYF. The CDR3, as DNA: TGTGCCACCAGTGGCGGGACTAGGGGACTGGAGACCCAGTACTTC.